These 23 T cell receptor beta chains came from one sample sequenced in a study of cytomegalovirus exposure and HLA in healthy donors. Profiled with immunoSEQ multiplex PCR; TCRdb holds only in-frame clones, not every one. The top ten hold more than 1.4% of the sample, which has roughly 130,000 clones, around four fifths seen once. Sequencing used PBMCs. Receptors originate from a woman aged 25 to 39 in good health and CMV-seronegative.

The CDR3 DNA reads as TGTGCCAGCAGGCAAACTCCTAGCACAGATACGCAGTATTTT. Translating it yields CASRQTPSTDTQYF. The chain joins TRBV27 to TRBJ2-3; D ambiguous. This CDR3 has 14 amino acids. Trimming took off 6 bases at V and 0 bases at J, with 10 bases between the two ends. CDR1 MNHEY and CDR2 SMNVEV come from the germline V gene (reference sequence).

The chain carries TRBV28 and TRBJ1-2, with TRBD1 identical over 7 bases. The germline CDR1 and CDR2 sequences are MDHEN and SYDVKM. The CDR3 loop spans 17 amino acids. V lost 4 bases and J lost 2; bases outside the gene matches: 13. The CDR3 region is CASSSGTTGQRNYGYTF. CDR3 bases: TGTGCCAGCAGTTCGGGCACAACGGGACAGCGGAACTATGGCTACACCTTC.

This chain connects TRBV2 to TRBJ2-3, with 13 bases matching TRBD2. With V trimmed by 0 bases and J by 9 bases, 6 bases remained unmatched. This CDR3 spans 16 amino acids. Germline V CDR1 and CDR2: SNHLY, FYNNEI. CDR3 bases: TGTGCCAGCAGTGAAGCGCGACTAGCGGGGGGATCAACGCAGTATTTT. It translates to CASSEARLAGGSTQYF. Supplemented by reference TRBV2 and TRBJ2-3, the full variable domain reads EPEVTQTPSHQVTQMGQEVILRCVPISNHLYFYWYRQILGQKVEFLVSFYNNEISEKSEIFDDQFSVERPDGSNFTLKIRSTKLEDSAMYFCASSEARLAGGSTQYFGPGTRLTVL.

V gene TRBV6-5 combines with J gene TRBJ1-5; no clear D gene. V gave up 5 bases and J gave up 5 bases, with 13 bases separating them. The CDR3 is made up of 14 amino acids. Germline CDR1 is MNHEY and CDR2 is SVGAGI. CDR3: CASSRTGSYQPQHF. The CDR3, as DNA: TGTGCCAGCAGTAGGACCGGGAGTTATCAGCCCCAGCATTTT.

Here the CDR3 DNA reads TGTGCCAGCAGTGAGCGGGGGATCCTCACCTTC. Translating it yields CASSERGILTF. The rearrangement joins TRBV2 to TRBJ1-2; D perhaps matches TRBD1 (5 bases). The ends were cut back, 3 bases at V and 13 bases at J, with 12 bases in the middle. The CDR3 contains 11 residues. Germline assignment: CDR1 SNHLY and CDR2 FYNNEI.

The chain uses TRBV27 and TRBJ1-1; perhaps TRBD1 as D (5 bases). Germline V gives CDR1 MNHEY, CDR2 SMNVEV (reference sequence). This CDR3 has 15 amino acids. V dropped 8 bases and J dropped 1 base, with 17 bases sitting between them. The CDR3 spells CASRREGWGNTEAFF. DNA of the CDR3: TGTGCCAGCCGGCGGGAGGGGTGGGGGAACACTGAAGCTTTCTTT.

The V call is TRBV18, the J call TRBJ2-7; TRBD2 matches at 8 bases. Germline V gene lookup returns CDR1 KGHSH and CDR2 LQKENI. This CDR3 has 14 amino acids. The V gene end was trimmed by 6 bases and the J gene end by 1 base; junction bases not matched to a gene: 5. The CDR3 region has the DNA TGTGCCAGCTCCCCCGGGAGGGCGTCCTACGAGCAGTACTTC. Amino acids: CASSPGRASYEQYF.

This clone is a singleton in its sample. V gene TRBV6-6 combines with J gene TRBJ2-7, with D unclear. CDR1 and CDR2 from the germline V gene are MNHNY and SVGAGI (reference sequence). The CDR3 has 15 residues. Trimming cost V 0 bases and J 4 bases, with 13 bases left between them. The CDR3 here is CASSYSSQASYEQYF. The CDR3 DNA sequence: TGTGCCAGCAGTTACTCGTCGCAGGCCTCATACGAGCAGTACTTC.

This clone was recorded a few times. The V gene is TRBV6-5, the J gene TRBJ1-5; possibly TRBD1 for D (5 bases). The CDR3 sequence is 13 residues long. V was trimmed by 6 bases and J by 6 bases, leaving 12 bases between them. CDR1 and CDR2 (germline): MNHEY, SVGAGI. The CDR3 nucleotides read TGTGCCAGCAGCAGGGCCGGGGGTCAGCCCCAGCATTTT. This gives the protein CASSRAGGQPQHF.

This clone was seen a few times. This CDR3 is CASSPQGTYSPLHF. In DNA, the CDR3 is TGTGCCAGCTCACCACAGGGGACTTATTCACCCCTCCACTTT. V and J are TRBV18 and TRBJ1-6; D possibly corresponds to TRBD1 (5 bases). The CDR3 sequence is 14 residues long. CDR1 is KGHSH and CDR2 is LQKENI in the germline V gene. Trimming cost V 1 base and J 8 bases, with 9 bases left between them.

CDR3 sequence: CASRLDRAPYEQYF. CDR3 bases: TGTGCCAGCAGATTGGACAGGGCGCCCTACGAGCAGTACTTC. V and J are TRBV6-5 and TRBJ2-7; TRBD1 agrees at 8 bases. Germline V gene lookup returns CDR1 MNHEY and CDR2 SVGAGI. The CDR3 has 14 residues. The V and J ends lost 6 bases and 2 bases, in that order; junction bases with no gene match: 6.

A remark on this clone: Given a much more abundant clone one base away, this may be a read error. The sample has other DNA sequences that encode this CDR3 too. V and J are TRBV5-1 and TRBJ1-1; perhaps TRBD1 as D (6 bases). The CDR3 sequence is 14 residues long. Trimming cost V 0 bases and J 4 bases, with 10 bases left between them. Germline CDR1 and CDR2: SGHRS and YFSETQ. The CDR3 nucleotides are TGCGCCAGCAGCTTGGACAGGGTGAGCACTGAAGCTTTCTTT. As protein: CASSLDRVSTEAFF. The full variable domain, rest sourced from reference TRBV5-1 and TRBJ1-1, is KAGVTQTPRYLIKTRGQQVTLSCSPISGHRSVSWYQQTPGQGLQFLFEYFSETQRNKGNFPGRFSGRQFSNSRSEMNVSTLELGDSALYLCASSLDRVSTEAFFGQGTRLTVV.

The V gene is TRBV11-2, the J gene TRBJ2-1; 9 bases are a match to TRBD1. The CDR3 has 18 amino acids. Germline V CDR1 and CDR2: SGHAT, FQNNGV. Losses at the gene ends were 7 bases for V and 7 bases for J; bases not matched to a gene: 20. The CDR3 is CASTHLTGGAKRRNEQFF. CDR3 sequence (DNA): TGTGCCAGCACTCACCTAACAGGGGGCGCGAAGCGAAGAAATGAGCAGTTCTTC.

The count of this clone is one. J is TRBJ1-4 and V is TRBV7-3; 9 nucleotides align to TRBD1. Germline V CDR1 and CDR2: SGHTA, FQGTGA. There are 16 residues in the CDR3. Trimming at V came to 5 bases and at J to 8 bases, leaving 12 bases not matched to a gene. The CDR3 loop reads CASSRVRDREREKLFF. The CDR3 region has the DNA TGTGCCAGCAGCCGGGTCCGGGACAGGGAAAGGGAAAAACTGTTTTTT.

This clone was counted a single time. The J gene is TRBJ2-7, the V gene TRBV5-1; maybe TRBD2 (5 bases). Trimming left V 0 bases short and J 7 bases short, with 14 bases between. The CDR3 totals 14 residues. Germline V gene data show CDR1 as SGHRS and CDR2 as YFSETQ. This chain's CDR3 is CASSLDSGVGEQYF. In DNA, the CDR3 is TGCGCCAGCAGCTTGGATTCCGGGGTGGGGGAGCAGTACTTC.

The chain joins TRBV18 to TRBJ2-1; possible D gene TRBD1, 6 bases. V lost 4 bases to trimming and J lost 7 bases, with 8 bases between them. CDR1 is KGHSH, CDR2 LQKENI, per germline. The CDR3 loop spans 12 amino acids. CDR3 amino acids: CASSLQGNEQFF. The CDR3 coding sequence is TGTGCCAGCTCACTACAGGGTAATGAGCAGTTCTTC.

The gene calls are TRBV25-1 and TRBJ1-2; D unclear. Germline CDR1 is MGHDK and CDR2 is SYGVNS. This CDR3 has 15 amino acids. The V end lost 3 bases, the J end lost 8 bases, and 19 bases lay between the germline ends. The CDR3 sequence is CASSDLSALRSGYTF. CDR3 nucleotides: TGTGCCAGCAGTGACCTGTCCGCGCTACGGTCGGGCTACACCTTC.

J is TRBJ2-1 and V is TRBV29-1; weak D call: TRBD1 (6 bases). Germline values: CDR1 SQVTM, CDR2 ANQGSEA. The V and J ends lost 8 bases and 2 bases respectively, with 16 bases between them. The CDR3 is made up of 14 amino acids. CDR3 protein: CSRGIQGTYNEQFF. DNA for the CDR3: TGCAGCCGAGGGATACAGGGTACCTACAATGAGCAGTTCTTC.

V and J are TRBV9 and TRBJ2-3, with a possible D match to TRBD2 (5 bases). The germline V gene encodes CDR1 SGDLS and CDR2 YYNGEE. The CDR3 is 15 residues long. Trimming cost V 5 bases and J 8 bases, with 21 bases left between them. Written as DNA, the CDR3 is TGTGCCAGCAGACCGGCCGGGGATTATGCCGCTACGCAGTATTTT. Protein: CASRPAGDYAATQYF.

The chain combines TRBV28 with TRBJ2-7, with TRBD2 identical over 10 bases. The CDR3 has 15 residues. Looked up from germline, CDR1 is MDHEN and CDR2 is SYDVKM. V was pared by 5 bases and J by 6 bases, with 10 bases of the junction left unmatched. CDR3 DNA sequence: TGTGCCAGCAGTCTCCAGAGCGGGGGGGGGTTCGAGCAGTACTTC. It yields the protein CASSLQSGGGFEQYF.

The chain recombines TRBV9 with TRBJ2-5; D is perhaps TRBD2 (8 bases). The CDR3 runs 15 residues. Germline V CDR1 and CDR2: SGDLS, YYNGEE. V shed 4 bases and J shed 2 bases, with 15 bases lying between them. Here the CDR3 reads CASSSRGDRQETQYF. As DNA, the CDR3 is TGTGCCAGCAGCTCGCGGGGGGACAGACAAGAGACCCAGTACTTC.

The J gene is TRBJ1-2, the V gene TRBV4-3; 8 nucleotides agree with TRBD1. CDR3 length: 18 amino acids. The J segment lost 3 bases and the V segment lost 0 bases, leaving 12 bases of the junction unmatched. CDR1 and CDR2 from the germline V gene are LGHNA and YSLEER. In DNA form, the CDR3 reads TGCGCCAGCAGCCAAGAGGCAGGGGGCCCGGGATTCGACTATGGCTACACCTTC. The encoded protein is CASSQEAGGPGFDYGYTF.

In this sample, this clone turned up a few times. The chain combines TRBV11-2 with TRBJ1-2; no clear D gene. Germline CDR1 and CDR2: SGHAT and FQNNGV. CDR3 length equals 14 residues. Trimming left V 5 bases short and J 0 bases short, with 10 bases between. The CDR3 reads CASSPPVPNYGYTF. The CDR3 DNA follows: TGTGCCAGCAGCCCACCAGTTCCTAACTATGGCTACACCTTC.